The 13 T cell receptor beta chains in this list originate from one sample, sequenced in a study of Ad26.COV2.S vaccination and SARS-CoV-2 variants. Profiled with immunoSEQ multiplex PCR; TCRdb holds only in-frame clones, not every one. The table shows about 480,000 clones, with around 88% occurring only once. Treatment denoted: around 19 received Ad26.COV2.S at low or high dose, single or two shots; several received placebo; per-sample allocation not given. Day 63 following the first vaccine or placebo injection was when the samples were taken. Specimen: peripheral blood, collected in a trial of Ad26.COV2.S vaccine versus placebo. The receptors originated from a person aged 18 to 65 who received the Ad26.COV2.S COVID-19 vaccine or a placebo.

Comments on this clone: Mismatch with germline at one junction end may stem from a read error. This sequence joins TRBV7-7 and TRBJ1-5, with D possibly matching TRBD1 (5 bases). Germline V gives CDR1 SSHAT, CDR2 FNYEAQ (reference sequence). The CDR3 extends over 16 amino acids. As DNA, the CDR3 is TGTGCTAGCAGATATACGGGGCCAAATGGGGATCAGCCCCAGCATTTT. It codes for CASRYTGPNGDQPQHF.

This clone has only one observation. The chain carries TRBV30 and TRBJ2-7, with D perhaps matching TRBD1 (5 bases). This CDR3 has 11 amino acids. From germline, CDR1 is GTSNPN and CDR2 SVGIG (reference sequence). V was shortened by 8 bases and J by 4 bases, with 12 bases between the two germline ends. CDR3: CAQQGGYEQYF. The CDR3 DNA reads as TGTGCCCAGCAGGGTGGGTACGAGCAGTACTTC. Drawing the rest from reference TRBV30 and TRBJ2-7, the complete variable domain is SQTIHQWPATLVQPVGSPLSLECTVEGTSNPNLYWYRQAAGRGLQLLFYSVGIGQISSEVPQNLSASRPQDRQFILSSKKLLLSDSGFYLCAQQGGYEQYFGPGTRLTVT.

V is TRBV15 and J is TRBJ2-1; a possible D gene is TRBD2 (5 bases). The CDR3 has 14 amino acids. V shed 1 base and J shed 6 bases, with 10 bases lying between them. Germline V gene data show CDR1 as LNHNV and CDR2 as YYDKDF (reference sequence). CDR3 in DNA: TGTGCCACCAGCAGAGTTACGGGGATCAATGAGCAGTTCTTC. Translated: CATSRVTGINEQFF.

This clone was counted a few times. The junction departs from the called germline gene at one end, perhaps through a read error. The CDR3 here is CSEGGEDF. The CDR3, as DNA: TGCAGTGAGGGCGGAGAAGACTTC. This sequence joins TRBV20-1 and TRBJ2-7, with D unresolved. Germline-derived CDR1 and CDR2 are DFQATT and SNEGSKA (reference sequence). The CDR3 has 8 amino acids.

The rearrangement links TRBV18 to TRBJ1-2, with D unresolved. Between the trimmed V and J ends, which lost 0 bases and 8 bases, there was a span of 10 bases. CDR1 KGHSH and CDR2 LQKENI come from the germline V gene. CDR3 length: 13 residues. The CDR3 region is CASSPPESIGYTF. CDR3 in DNA: TGTGCCAGCTCACCACCGGAGTCTATAGGCTACACCTTC.

The genes are TRBV7-9 and TRBJ1-1; D is undetermined. The CDR3 has 15 residues. CDR1 SEHNR and CDR2 FQNEAQ come from the germline V gene (reference sequence). V lost 5 bases to trimming and J lost 0 bases, with 13 bases between them. The CDR3, as DNA: TGTGCCAGCAGCCCTACTGCAGAACTGAACACTGAAGCTTTCTTT. Its translation is CASSPTAELNTEAFF.

The CDR3 is CASSDGPSQNTEAFF. The CDR3 nucleotides are TGCGCCAGCAGCGATGGCCCCTCACAGAACACTGAAGCTTTCTTT. This chain joins TRBV4-1 and TRBJ1-1; no definite D call. V gave up 5 bases and J gave up 1 base, with 14 bases separating them. Germline lookup yields CDR1 MGHRA and CDR2 YSYEKL. The CDR3 is made up of 15 amino acids.

This chain links TRBV24-1 with TRBJ2-1; D is possibly TRBD2 (5 bases). The V end was cut by 2 bases, the J end by 10 bases, with 14 bases between. From germline, CDR1 is KGHDR and CDR2 SFDVKD. The length of the CDR3 is 14 residues. CDR3 loop: CATSDSRGLGEQFF. CDR3 in DNA: TGTGCCACCAGTGATTCTCGGGGTCTGGGGGAGCAGTTCTTC.

This chain joins TRBV5-4 and TRBJ2-1, with a possible D match to TRBD1 (7 bases). Germline V gene sequence: CDR1 SGHNT, CDR2 YYREEE (reference sequence). V was shortened by 4 bases and J by 2 bases, with 13 bases between the two germline ends. CDR3 length: 15 amino acids. CDR3 DNA: TGTGCCAGCAGCCCCCCAGGGGGGACCTACAATGAGCAGTTCTTC. This gives the protein CASSPPGGTYNEQFF.

The chain joins TRBV6-2 or TRBV6-3 to TRBJ2-1, with TRBD1 matching over 7 bases. The CDR3 is 18 amino acids. With 6 bases clipped from V and 0 bases from J, the junction kept 14 bases outside the gene matches. CDR1 is MNHEY, CDR2 SVGEGT, per germline. CDR3 sequence (DNA): TGTGCCAGCAGCCAAAAAGAGACAGGGAGCAGCTCCTACAATGAGCAGTTCTTC. Protein sequence: CASSQKETGSSSYNEQFF.

Only one count was recorded for this clone. V is TRBV28 and J is TRBJ1-2; 8 positions agree with TRBD1. Per germline, CDR1 MDHEN and CDR2 SYDVKM. This CDR3 spans 14 amino acids. Trimming removed 4 bases from V and 8 bases from J; junction bases left unmatched: 9. CDR3 protein: CASSSQGAVEGYTF. The CDR3 DNA sequence: TGTGCCAGCAGTTCGCAGGGGGCGGTTGAAGGCTACACCTTC.

The chain employs TRBV9 and TRBJ2-7; 12 nucleotides line up with TRBD1. The length of the CDR3 is 15 residues. The germline CDR1 and CDR2 sequences are SGDLS and YYNGEE. After removal of 0 bases from V and 4 bases from J, the junction contained 2 bases not matched to a gene. CDR3 region: CASSVAGQGAYEQYF. CDR3 DNA sequence: TGTGCCAGCAGCGTAGCGGGACAGGGGGCGTACGAGCAGTACTTC.

This chain uses TRBV28 with TRBJ2-7; D is uncertain. Germline V lookup: CDR1 MDHEN, CDR2 SYDVKM. This CDR3 has 14 residues. The V gene lost 3 bases and the J gene lost 6 bases, with 15 bases spanning the gap. The CDR3 bases are TGTGCCAGCAGTTTTCATGAGGTCATACGCGAGCAGTACTTC. It is translated as CASSFHEVIREQYF.